These T cell receptor beta chains were read from a single sample in a study of Graves' ophthalmopathy and Graves' hyperthyroidism. From the multiplex PCR reads, TCRdb called clonotypes with MiXCR, one entry per CDR3 protein. The profile shows about 220,000 distinct CDR3 sequences, 20% to 25% of them singletons. Sequencing used peripheral blood. The receptors here all came from a woman in her forties or fifties with Graves' ophthalmopathy. CDR3s include the opening cysteine and the closing phenylalanine or tryptophan. D genes are given only for firm matches. Some rows mark clone size as missing; the rest say once, few, many or name a class of expanded clone.

CDR3 DNA	CDR3 protein	J gene	V gene	D gene	clone size
TGTGCCAGCAGCACGGGACACCCGAACACTGAAGCTTTCTTT	CASSTGHPNTEAFF	TRBJ1-1	TRBV9	-	few
TGTGCCTGTAGGGGGCGGAGCCCCTACAATGAGCAGTTCTTC	CACRGRSPYNEQFF	TRBJ2-1	TRBV30	TRBD1	-
TGTGCCAGCAGTTTAGGACCGGGACAAGGGAATCAGCCCCAGCATTTT	CASSLGPGQGNQPQHF	TRBJ1-5	TRBV12-3/TRBV12-4	-	many
TGCGCCAGCAGCTTGGTAGTGGGGAACACCGGGGAGCTGTTTTTT	CASSLVVGNTGELFF	TRBJ2-2	TRBV5-1	-	-
TGTGCTAGTGCTCCCCGGGAGGATCCCTACGAGCAGTACTTC	CASAPREDPYEQYF	TRBJ2-7	TRBV12-5	TRBD2	many
TGCGCCAGCAGTGAAGGTCCCGGGGAGCTGTTTTTT	CASSEGPGELFF	TRBJ2-2	TRBV10-1	-	many
TGCAGCGTTTTAAAGAACACTGAAGCTTTCTTT	CSVLKNTEAFF	TRBJ1-1	TRBV29-1	-	many
TGTGCCAGCAGCTTATTGAGGGCGGGTCAGCCCCAGCATTTT	CASSLLRAGQPQHF	TRBJ1-5	TRBV7-2	-	many
TGCAGTGCAGCTGGGACAGGGACGCATTTT	CSAAGTGTHF	TRBJ1-5	TRBV20-1	TRBD1	many
TGTGCCAGCACCGCGGACAGGGCGAACACCGGGGAGCTGTTTTTT	CASTADRANTGELFF	TRBJ2-2	TRBV6-1	TRBD1	-
TGTGCCAGCAGCCCGGGACTAGCGGAAGAGACCCAGTACTTC	CASSPGLAEETQYF	TRBJ2-5	TRBV12-3/TRBV12-4	TRBD2	many
TGTGCCAGCAGCCAATCAGCACAGGGGTTCACAGATACGCAGTATTTT	CASSQSAQGFTDTQYF	TRBJ2-3	TRBV4-2	TRBD1	-
TGCGCCAGCAGTACGGCGGAAGGCTACGAGCAGTACTTC	CASSTAEGYEQYF	TRBJ2-7	TRBV5-1	-	once
TGTGCCAGCGTTCGTTGGTGGGGCGATATTTCACCCCTCCACTTT	CASVRWWGDISPLHF	TRBJ1-6	TRBV6-5	-	-
TGTGCCAGCAGCTTTACCCTAGGGGCGGGAGCTTACAATGAGCAGTTCTTC	CASSFTLGAGAYNEQFF	TRBJ2-1	TRBV11-1	TRBD2	many
TGTGCCAGCAGCATCTGGACTAGCGGGGAGACCCAGTACTTC	CASSIWTSGETQYF	TRBJ2-5	TRBV6-2/TRBV6-3	TRBD2	many
TGTGCCAGCAGTCGACAGGGAAGACCTTCTCCCACTGAAGCTTTCTTT	CASSRQGRPSPTEAFF	TRBJ1-1	TRBV28	TRBD1	many
TGTGCCAGCAGCCAAGACGGACGGGGTAGTCGCGAGCAGTACTTC	CASSQDGRGSREQYF	TRBJ2-7	TRBV7-2	-	-
TGTGCCAGCAGCCAAGAAAGGGGGGCAAGGCAGTACTTC	CASSQERGARQYF	TRBJ2-7	TRBV3-1	-	many
TGTGCCAGCAGTTACTCCCCACCCGAGTCAGCTTTCTTT	CASSYSPPESAFF	TRBJ1-1	TRBV6-5	-	once
TGTGCCAGCAGCCGGGGGGGGAAACAGCCCCAGCATTTT	CASSRGGKQPQHF	TRBJ1-5	TRBV7-9	-	many
TGTGCCAGCAGCCCTAACGCGGGATCGAACACTGAAGCTTTCTTT	CASSPNAGSNTEAFF	TRBJ1-1	TRBV5-6	-	many
TGTGCCAGCACCGTAAGCGGTACAGGTCAACAAGAGACCCAGTACTTC	CASTVSGTGQQETQYF	TRBJ2-5	TRBV12-3/TRBV12-4	-	many
TGTGCCAGCAGTTTAAAGGGGATAATGACTGAAGCTTTCTTT	CASSLKGIMTEAFF	TRBJ1-1	TRBV12-3/TRBV12-4	-	-
TGTGCCAGCAGTATACTGCGGCGATCTGAAGCTTTCTTT	CASSILRRSEAFF	TRBJ1-1	TRBV28	-	-
TGTGCCTGGAACCCTGCGCCGACCTACGAGCAGTACTTC	CAWNPAPTYEQYF	TRBJ2-7	TRBV30	-	-
TGTGCCAGCAGTCTAGACATTCTAGGACAGGGGAACACTGAAGCTTTCTTT	CASSLDILGQGNTEAFF	TRBJ1-1	TRBV12-3/TRBV12-4	TRBD1	many
TGTGCCAGCAGCGCCGGGACAGGGATCGGTCAGCCCCAGCATTTT	CASSAGTGIGQPQHF	TRBJ1-5	TRBV7-9	TRBD1	-
TGCAGTGCTTCACAGAGCCTGGACGAGCAGTACTTC	CSASQSLDEQYF	TRBJ2-7	TRBV20-1	-	many
TGCGCCAGCAGCGCCCGGGACAGGGGCGCCGGGGAGCTGTTTTTT	CASSARDRGAGELFF	TRBJ2-2	TRBV5-1	TRBD1	many
TGCAGCGTGGGAAGGGGCGGATTAGAGACCCAGTACTTC	CSVGRGGLETQYF	TRBJ2-5	TRBV29-1	-	many
TGTGGCAGCAGTTTTTTGGTTGGTTTGGCCGGGGAGCTGTTTTTT	CGSSFLVGLAGELFF	TRBJ2-2	TRBV12-3/TRBV12-4	-	once
TGTGCCAGCCTTCGAAGGGTTGTCGGGACTAACGAGCAGTACTTC	CASLRRVVGTNEQYF	TRBJ2-7	TRBV6-1	TRBD2	-
TGTGCCAGCAGTTCACGGACAGGGATGGTGGAGACCCAGTACTTC	CASSSRTGMVETQYF	TRBJ2-5	TRBV28	TRBD1	many
TGCGCCAGCAGTGCTGGACTAGGGGAGCTGTTTTTT	CASSAGLGELFF	TRBJ2-2	TRBV10-1	-	many
TGCGCCAGCAGTGAGAATAGCGGGCCCTACGAGCAGTACTTC	CASSENSGPYEQYF	TRBJ2-7	TRBV10-2	TRBD2	-
TGCGCCAGCAGTGAGGACCAAGAGACCCAGTACTTC	CASSEDQETQYF	TRBJ2-5	TRBV10-1	-	-
TGTGTCACCAGTGAGGCCCGAGGTGGGCTGACTGAAGCTTTCTTT	CVTSEARGGLTEAFF	TRBJ1-1	TRBV24-1	-	many
TGTGCCAGCAGCCAGGTGGGGGTTTATGGCTACACCTTC	CASSQVGVYGYTF	TRBJ1-2	TRBV4-2	-	-
TGCAGCGTTGAAGTGGTGACCACCTACGGGCAGTACTTC	CSVEVVTTYGQYF	TRBJ2-7	TRBV29-1	-	many
TGCAGTGCTCGAGCGGGCTACAATCAGCCCCAGCATTTT	CSARAGYNQPQHF	TRBJ1-5	TRBV20-1	-	many